The source of this TCR beta chain is a study of blood T cell repertoires in COVID-19. Study summary: Collection of acute and convalescent COVID-19 samples took place in the United States, Italy and Spain.

The CDR3 loop spans 17 amino acids. Looked up from germline, CDR1 is ENHRY and CDR2 is SYGVKD. V shed 4 bases and J 1 base; nucleotides not matched to a gene: 9. In the authors' workflow: Reference gene primer amplification gave nucleated cell count estimates. Method: immunoSEQ multiplex PCR; TCRdb's copy keeps in-frame clones and lacks some. V and J calls and clone size are given by that table; D and trimming were obtained from the DNA. The table has 100,000 or so clones, around 90% seen once. The TCR comes from a woman aged 45-59 years in a cohort sampled during active COVID-19. The chain links TRBV10-3 to TRBJ2-2, with 7 bases identical to TRBD2. The source material was peripheral blood. CDR3: CAISGGAGTKNTGELFF. The CDR3 DNA follows: TGTGCCATCAGTGGGGGCGCCGGGACTAAGAACACCGGGGAGCTGTTTTTT.